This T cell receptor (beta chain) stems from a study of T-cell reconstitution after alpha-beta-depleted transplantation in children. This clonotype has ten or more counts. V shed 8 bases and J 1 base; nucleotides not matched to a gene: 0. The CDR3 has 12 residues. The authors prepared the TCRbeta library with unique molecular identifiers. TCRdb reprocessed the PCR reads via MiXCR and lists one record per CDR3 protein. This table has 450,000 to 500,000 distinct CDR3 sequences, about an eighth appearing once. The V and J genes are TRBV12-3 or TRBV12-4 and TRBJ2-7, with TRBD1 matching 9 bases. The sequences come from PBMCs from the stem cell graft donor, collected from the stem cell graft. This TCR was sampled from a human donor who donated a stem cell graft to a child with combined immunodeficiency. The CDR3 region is CASGTGSYEQYF. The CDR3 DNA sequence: TGTGCCAGCGGGACAGGGTCCTACGAGCAGTACTTC.